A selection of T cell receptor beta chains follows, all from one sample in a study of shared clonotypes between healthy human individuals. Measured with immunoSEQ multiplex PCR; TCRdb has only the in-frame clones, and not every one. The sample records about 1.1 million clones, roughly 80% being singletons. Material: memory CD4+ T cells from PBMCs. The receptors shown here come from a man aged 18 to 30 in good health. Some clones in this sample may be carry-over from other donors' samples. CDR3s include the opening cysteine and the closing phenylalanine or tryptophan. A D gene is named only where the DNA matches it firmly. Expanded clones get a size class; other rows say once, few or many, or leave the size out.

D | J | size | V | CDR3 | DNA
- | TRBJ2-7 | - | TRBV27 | CASSYRDRGSGRGSYEQYF | TGTGCCAGCAGTTATAGGGACAGGGGTAGCGGGAGGGGCTCCTACGAGCAGTACTTC
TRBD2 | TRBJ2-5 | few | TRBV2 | CASRAPGLAVQETQYF | TGTGCCAGCAGGGCTCCAGGACTAGCGGTCCAAGAGACCCAGTACTTC
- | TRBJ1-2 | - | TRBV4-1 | CASSQDSFNYGYTF | TGCGCCAGCAGCCAAGACAGCTTTAACTATGGCTACACCTTC
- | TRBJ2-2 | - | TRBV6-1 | CASSRQNTNTGELFF | TGTGCCAGCAGCCGACAGAATACGAACACCGGGGAGCTGTTTTTT
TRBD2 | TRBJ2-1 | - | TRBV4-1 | CASSQDRTSGGHNEQFF | TGCGCCAGCAGCCAAGATAGAACTAGCGGGGGACACAATGAGCAGTTCTTC
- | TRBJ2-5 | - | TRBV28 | CASSLPGQETQYF | TGTGCCAGCAGCTTACCAGGGCAAGAGACCCAGTACTTC
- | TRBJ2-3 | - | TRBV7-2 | CASSFLDTQYF | TGTGCCAGCAGCTTCCTCGATACGCAGTATTTT
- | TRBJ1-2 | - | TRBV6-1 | CASSPNHYGYTF | TGTGCCAGCAGCCCAAATCACTATGGCTACACCTTC
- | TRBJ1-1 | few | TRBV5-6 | CASRVGPNTEAFF | TGTGCCAGCAGGGTGGGCCCGAACACTGAAGCTTTCTTT
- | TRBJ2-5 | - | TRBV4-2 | CASSQALSGQETQYF | TGTGCCAGCAGCCAAGCCCTTAGCGGCCAAGAGACCCAGTACTTC
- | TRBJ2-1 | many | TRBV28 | CASSLGGDPAYNEQFF | TGTGCCAGCAGTCTCGGTGGGGACCCCGCCTACAATGAGCAGTTCTTC
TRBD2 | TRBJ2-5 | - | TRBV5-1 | CASKAGVEETQYF | TGCGCCAGCAAGGCGGGAGTGGAAGAGACCCAGTACTTC
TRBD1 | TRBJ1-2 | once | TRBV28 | CASIDGQGARSGYTF | TGTGCCAGCATAGACGGACAGGGGGCCCGATCTGGCTACACCTTC
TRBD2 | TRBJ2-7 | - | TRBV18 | CASSPGTSGTYEQYF | TGTGCCAGCTCACCGGGGACTAGCGGTACCTACGAGCAGTACTTC
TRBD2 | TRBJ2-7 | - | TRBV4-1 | CASSSTSGTYEQYF | TGCGCCAGCAGCAGCACTAGCGGTACCTACGAGCAGTACTTC
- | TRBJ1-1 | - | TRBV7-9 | CASSLGMNTEAFF | TGTGCCAGCAGTCTAGGGATGAACACTGAAGCTTTCTTT
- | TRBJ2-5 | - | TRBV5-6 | CASSLAGTVYF | TGTGCCAGCAGCTTGGCCGGGACGGTCTACTTC
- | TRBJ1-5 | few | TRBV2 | CASSKGTSNQPQHF | TGTGCCAGCAGCAAGGGGACAAGCAATCAGCCCCAGCATTTT
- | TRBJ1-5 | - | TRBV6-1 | CASSAGPSNQPQHF | TGTGCCAGCAGTGCGGGACCTAGCAATCAGCCCCAGCATTTT
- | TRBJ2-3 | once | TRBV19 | CATGRGASTDTQYF | TGTGCCACCGGACGGGGGGCGAGCACAGATACGCAGTATTTT
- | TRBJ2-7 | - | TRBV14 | CASSQDLGGFYEQYF | TGTGCCAGCAGCCAAGATCTCGGCGGGTTCTACGAGCAGTACTTC
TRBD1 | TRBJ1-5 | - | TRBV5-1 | CASSSGQPNQPQHF | TGCGCCAGCAGCTCGGGACAGCCTAATCAGCCCCAGCATTTT
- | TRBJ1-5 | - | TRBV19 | CARSPCRWARNQPQHF | TGTGCTAGAAGCCCCTGCAGGTGGGCCCGCAATCAGCCCCAGCATTTT
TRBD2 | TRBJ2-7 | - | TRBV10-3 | CAISTTSGLTYEQYF | TGTGCCATCAGCACGACTAGCGGACTAACCTACGAGCAGTACTTC
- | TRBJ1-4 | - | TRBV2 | CASSDNRGNEKLFF | TGTGCCAGCAGTGATAACCGGGGAAATGAAAAACTGTTTTTT
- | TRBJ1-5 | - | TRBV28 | CASSFYTGQMRPQHF | TGTGCCAGCAGTTTCTATACAGGTCAGATGCGGCCCCAGCATTTT
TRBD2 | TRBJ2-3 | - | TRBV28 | CASTTLAGAFYF | TGTGCCAGCACCACACTAGCGGGAGCTTTTTATTTT
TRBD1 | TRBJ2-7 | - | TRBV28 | CASSQNAGTGADEQYF | TGTGCCAGCAGTCAAAATGCCGGGACAGGGGCCGACGAGCAGTACTTC
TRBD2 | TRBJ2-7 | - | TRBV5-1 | CASSFGSGLAGGEPYEQYF | TGCGCCAGCAGCTTCGGTTCTGGACTAGCGGGAGGGGAACCCTACGAGCAGTACTTC
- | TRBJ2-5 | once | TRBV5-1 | CASSLGSSVLWETQYF | TGCGCCAGCAGCTTGGGGTCCAGCGTTCTGTGGGAGACCCAGTACTTC
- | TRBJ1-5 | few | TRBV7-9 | CASSPTLGRQHF | TGTGCCAGCAGCCCTACCCTAGGACGCCAGCATTTT
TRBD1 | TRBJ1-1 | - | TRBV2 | CASKTGGAGRTFF | TGTGCCAGCAAGACAGGGGGCGCGGGGAGAACTTTCTTT
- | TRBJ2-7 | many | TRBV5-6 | CASSLRGPSSYEQYF | TGTGCCAGCAGCTTGAGAGGGCCTAGCTCCTACGAGCAGTACTTC
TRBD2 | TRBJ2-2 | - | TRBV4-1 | CASSQHRSGTSGTNTGELFF | TGCGCCAGCAGCCAACATCGCTCCGGGACTAGCGGGACTAACACCGGGGAGCTGTTTTTT
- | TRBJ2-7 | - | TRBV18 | CASSSDTSYEQYF | TGTGCCAGCTCATCAGACACCTCCTACGAGCAGTACTTC
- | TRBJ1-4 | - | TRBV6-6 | CASRGREKLFF | TGTGCCAGCAGGGGTAGGGAAAAACTGTTTTTT
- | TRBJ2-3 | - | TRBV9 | CASSLRSLITDTQYF | TGTGCCAGCAGCCTGAGAAGCTTGATCACAGATACGCAGTATTTT
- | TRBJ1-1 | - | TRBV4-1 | CASSQGKISRAFF | TGCGCCAGCAGCCAAGGGAAAATTAGTCGCGCTTTCTTT
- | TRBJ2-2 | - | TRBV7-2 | CASSAYTGELFF | TGTGCCAGCAGCGCGTACACCGGGGAGCTGTTTTTT
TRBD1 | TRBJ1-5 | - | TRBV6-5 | CASSDIRDRGASQHF | TGTGCCAGCAGCGACATCCGGGACAGGGGGGCCTCCCAGCATTTT
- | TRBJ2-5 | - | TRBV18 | CASSPVRGETQYF | TGTGCCAGCTCACCCGTAAGAGGGGAGACCCAGTACTTC
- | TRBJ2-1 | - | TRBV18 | CASSPGGSLRYNEQFF | TGTGCCAGCTCACCAGGAGGGTCCCTGCGGTACAATGAGCAGTTCTTC
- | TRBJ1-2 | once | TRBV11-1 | CASSLQGIGYTF | TGTGCCAGCAGCTTACAGGGTATCGGCTACACCTTC
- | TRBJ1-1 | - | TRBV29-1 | CSVEAQTMNTEAFF | TGCAGCGTTGAAGCCCAGACAATGAACACTGAAGCTTTCTTT